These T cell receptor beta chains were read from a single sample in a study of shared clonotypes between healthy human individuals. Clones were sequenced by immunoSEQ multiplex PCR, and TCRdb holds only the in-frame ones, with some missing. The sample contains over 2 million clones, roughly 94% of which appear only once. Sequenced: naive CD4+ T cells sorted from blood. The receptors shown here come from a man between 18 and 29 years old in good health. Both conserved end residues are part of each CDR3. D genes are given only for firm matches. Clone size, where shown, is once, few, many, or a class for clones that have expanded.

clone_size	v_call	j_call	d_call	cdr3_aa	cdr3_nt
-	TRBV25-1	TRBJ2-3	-	CASSEWGDKDTQYF	TGTGCCAGCAGCGAGTGGGGTGACAAGGATACGCAGTATTTT
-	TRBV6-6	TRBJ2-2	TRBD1	CASRRTGGTGELFF	TGTGCCAGCAGAAGGACAGGGGGGACCGGGGAGCTGTTTTTT
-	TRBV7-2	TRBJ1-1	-	CASSLVVGGEAFF	TGTGCCAGCAGCTTAGTTGTAGGGGGGGAAGCTTTCTTT
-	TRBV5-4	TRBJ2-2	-	CASSLDSPRTGELFF	TGTGCCAGCAGCCTGGACTCACCGAGGACCGGGGAGCTGTTTTTT
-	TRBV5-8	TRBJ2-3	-	CASSPQGRNTDTQYF	TGTGCCAGCAGCCCTCAGGGGCGTAACACAGATACGCAGTATTTT
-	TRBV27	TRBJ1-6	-	CASSPQMAGRAYNSPLHF	TGTGCCAGCAGTCCCCAAATGGCAGGGCGGGCCTATAATTCACCCCTCCACTTT
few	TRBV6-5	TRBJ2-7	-	CASSTAYEQYF	TGTGCCAGCAGTACAGCCTACGAGCAGTACTTC
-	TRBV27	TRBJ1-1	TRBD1	CASSLIWTGNTEAFF	TGTGCCAGCAGTTTAATTTGGACAGGGAACACTGAAGCTTTCTTT
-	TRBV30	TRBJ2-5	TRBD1	CAWAGQGGQETQYF	TGTGCCTGGGCGGGACAGGGGGGGCAAGAGACCCAGTACTTC
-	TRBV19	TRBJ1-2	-	CASRTGTPNYGYTF	TGTGCCAGTAGGACAGGAACTCCTAACTATGGCTACACCTTC
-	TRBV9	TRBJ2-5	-	CASSSYSGIQETQYF	TGTGCCAGCAGCTCCTACTCGGGGATCCAAGAGACCCAGTACTTC
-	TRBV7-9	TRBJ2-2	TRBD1	CASSRRQGGELFF	TGTGCCAGCAGCCGAAGACAGGGCGGGGAGCTGTTTTTT
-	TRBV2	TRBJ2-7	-	CASSAGSYEQYF	TGTGCCAGCAGTGCAGGCTCCTACGAGCAGTACTTC
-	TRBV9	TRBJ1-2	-	CASSVETGLTF	TGTGCCAGCAGCGTAGAGACGGGTCTCACCTTC
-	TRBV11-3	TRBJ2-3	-	CASSLVSPTRGTDTQYF	TGTGCCAGCAGCTTAGTGTCCCCAACTAGGGGCACAGATACGCAGTATTTT
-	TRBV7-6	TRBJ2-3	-	CASSLDWGGNTDTQYF	TGTGCCAGCAGCTTAGATTGGGGGGGCAACACAGATACGCAGTATTTT
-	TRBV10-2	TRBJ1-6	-	CASSVEGKVNSPLHF	TGCGCCAGCAGTGTAGAAGGGAAAGTAAATTCACCCCTCCACTTT
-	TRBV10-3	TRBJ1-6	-	CAISEYHSYNSPLHF	TGTGCCATCAGTGAGTACCACTCCTATAATTCACCCCTCCACTTT
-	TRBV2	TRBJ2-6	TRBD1	CASSDPRQGAAGANVLTF	TGTGCCAGCAGTGATCCCCGGCAGGGGGCTGCGGGGGCCAACGTCCTGACTTTC
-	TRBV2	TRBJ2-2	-	CASGKRAPGELFF	TGTGCCAGCGGTAAACGGGCCCCCGGGGAGCTGTTTTTT
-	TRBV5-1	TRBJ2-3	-	CASSLRAGLGTDTQYF	TGCGCCAGCAGCCTCCGGGCAGGCCTGGGCACAGATACGCAGTATTTT
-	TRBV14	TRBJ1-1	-	CASSPQGGGTEAFF	TGTGCCAGCAGCCCACAGGGAGGGGGCACTGAAGCTTTCTTT
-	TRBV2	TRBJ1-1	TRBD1	CASRAGTGTNTEAFF	TGTGCCAGCAGGGCCGGGACAGGGACGAACACTGAAGCTTTCTTT
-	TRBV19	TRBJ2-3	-	CASSVRPYSTDTQYF	TGTGCCAGTAGTGTTCGACCCTATAGCACAGATACGCAGTATTTT
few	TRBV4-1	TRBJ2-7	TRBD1	CASSPGPGQGVYYEQYF	TGCGCCAGCAGCCCTGGTCCGGGACAGGGGGTATACTACGAGCAGTACTTC
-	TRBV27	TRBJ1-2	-	CAIRSGGPHYGYTF	TGTGCCATCCGCTCCGGGGGGCCCCACTATGGCTACACCTTC
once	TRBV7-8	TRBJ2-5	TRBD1	CASSLRDRGQETQYF	TGTGCCAGCAGCTTGCGGGACAGGGGCCAAGAGACCCAGTACTTC
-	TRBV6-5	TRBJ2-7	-	CASRRRDSAYEQYF	TGTGCCAGCAGACGCCGGGACTCCGCCTACGAGCAGTACTTC
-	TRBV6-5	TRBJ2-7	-	CASSWGDRDYEQYF	TGTGCCAGCAGTTGGGGGGACCGAGACTACGAGCAGTACTTC
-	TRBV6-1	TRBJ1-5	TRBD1	CASTRGRQPQHF	TGTGCCAGCACGAGGGGGCGGCAGCCCCAGCATTTT
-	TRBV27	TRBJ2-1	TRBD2	CASRTSGRNEQFF	TGTGCCAGCAGGACTAGCGGGAGAAATGAGCAGTTCTTC
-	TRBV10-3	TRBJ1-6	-	CAIRGLSRTEFSSYNSPLHF	TGTGCCATCAGGGGCCTGAGTCGAACTGAGTTTAGCTCCTATAATTCACCCCTCCACTTT
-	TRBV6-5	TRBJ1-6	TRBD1	CASSSGGFYNSPLHF	TGTGCCAGCAGTTCAGGGGGATTCTATAATTCACCCCTCCACTTT
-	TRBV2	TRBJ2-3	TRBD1	CASSRDRPTDTQYF	TGTGCCAGCAGTCGGGACAGGCCAACAGATACGCAGTATTTT
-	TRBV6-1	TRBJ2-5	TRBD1	CASSALVQGSGETQYF	TGTGCCAGCAGTGCCCTCGTACAGGGGTCAGGGGAGACCCAGTACTTC
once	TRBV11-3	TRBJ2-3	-	CASSDRHTDTQYF	TGTGCCAGCAGCGACAGGCACACAGATACGCAGTATTTT
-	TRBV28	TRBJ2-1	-	CASSSNWADEQFF	TGTGCCAGCAGCTCGAATTGGGCCGATGAGCAGTTCTTC
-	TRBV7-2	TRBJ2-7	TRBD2	CASSLAGGGWGEQYF	TGTGCCAGCAGCTTGGCGGGGGGCGGTTGGGGCGAGCAGTACTTC
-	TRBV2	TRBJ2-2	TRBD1	CASRRTGLAGELFF	TGTGCCAGCAGAAGGACAGGGCTTGCCGGGGAGCTGTTTTTT
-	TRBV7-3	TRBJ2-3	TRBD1	CASSGAGGTDTQYF	TGTGCCAGCAGCGGGGCAGGGGGAACAGATACGCAGTATTTT
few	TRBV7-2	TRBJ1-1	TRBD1	CASSLAGQLNTEAFF	TGTGCCAGCAGCTTAGCGGGACAGCTGAACACTGAAGCTTTCTTT
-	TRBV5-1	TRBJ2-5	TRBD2	CASSLAGVAGIQETQYF	TGCGCCAGCAGCTTGGCCGGGGTAGCGGGTATACAAGAGACCCAGTACTTC
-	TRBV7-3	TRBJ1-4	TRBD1	CASSPRTGDEKLFF	TGTGCCAGCAGCCCCCGGACAGGGGATGAAAAACTGTTTTTT
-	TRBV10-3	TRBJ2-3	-	CAIMIGGTDTQYF	TGTGCCATCATGATCGGGGGCACAGATACGCAGTATTTT
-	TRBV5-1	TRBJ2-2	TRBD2	CASSSLAGGRNGELFF	TGCGCCAGCAGCTCCTTAGCGGGAGGGAGGAACGGGGAGCTGTTTTTT
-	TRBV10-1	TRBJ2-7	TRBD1	CASSAGTGVTYEQYF	TGCGCCAGCAGCGCCGGGACAGGGGTAACCTACGAGCAGTACTTC
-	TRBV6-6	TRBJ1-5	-	CASSYGRGGNQPQHF	TGTGCCAGCAGTTATGGCAGGGGAGGCAATCAGCCCCAGCATTTT
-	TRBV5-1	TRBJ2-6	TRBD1	CASSLPSTGDASTGANVLTF	TGCGCCAGCAGCTTGCCGAGTACAGGGGATGCCTCCACTGGGGCCAACGTCCTGACTTTC
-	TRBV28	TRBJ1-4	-	CASSLARGLDEKLFF	TGTGCCAGCAGTCTCGCCCGGGGCTTGGATGAAAAACTGTTTTTT
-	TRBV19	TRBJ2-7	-	CASGGRGDLQDEQYF	TGTGCCAGCGGGGGGCGCGGGGACTTACAGGACGAGCAGTACTTC
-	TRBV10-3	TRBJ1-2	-	CAISPNDSGYTF	TGTGCCATCAGTCCTAACGACAGCGGCTACACCTTC
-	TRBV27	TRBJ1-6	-	CASSLWGSPLHF	TGTGCCAGCAGTTTATGGGGGTCACCCCTCCACTTT
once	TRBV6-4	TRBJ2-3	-	CASSVGGSSTDTQYF	TGTGCCAGCAGTGTCGGCGGTTCTAGCACAGATACGCAGTATTTT
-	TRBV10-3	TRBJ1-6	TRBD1	CAISQQGVNSPLHF	TGTGCCATCAGTCAACAGGGGGTTAATTCACCCCTCCACTTT
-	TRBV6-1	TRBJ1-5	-	CASSEVPGYYDNQPQHF	TGTGCCAGCAGTGAAGTCCCAGGGTATTATGACAATCAGCCCCAGCATTTT
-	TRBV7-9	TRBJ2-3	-	CASNTPIGSSTDTQYF	TGTGCCAGCAACACACCAATCGGGAGTAGCACAGATACGCAGTATTTT
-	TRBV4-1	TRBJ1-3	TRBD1	CASSQPGQGAGNTIYF	TGCGCCAGCAGCCAACCTGGACAGGGCGCTGGAAACACCATATATTTT